The 11 T cell receptor beta chains below come from one sample, sequenced in a study of cytotoxic CD8 clonotypes in ibrutinib-treated CLL. TCRdb's table, derived via immunoSEQ multiplex PCR, lists solely in-frame clones and lacks some. The sample lists 250,000 to 350,000 clones; roughly three quarters were seen once. Sequencing was performed on PBMCs, taken at disease progression, from a patient treated with ibrutinib. The source is a human donor with chronic lymphocytic leukemia.

The chain recombines TRBV14 with TRBJ2-2; 9 bases agree with TRBD1. The germline CDR1 and CDR2 sequences are SGHDN and FVKESK. The CDR3 sequence is 19 residues long. The V and J ends lost 0 bases and 3 bases, in that order; junction bases with no gene match: 11. The CDR3 loop reads CASSQEWRWGQGDTGELFF. The CDR3 region has the DNA TGTGCCAGCAGCCAAGAATGGAGGTGGGGACAGGGCGACACCGGGGAGCTGTTTTTT.

This clone has a single count. This chain links TRBV2 with TRBJ2-7, with 8 bases identical to TRBD2. V shed 6 bases and J 4 bases; nucleotides not matched to a gene: 8. The CDR3 has 14 amino acids. Germline assignment: CDR1 SNHLY and CDR2 FYNNEI. The CDR3 region is CASSGGTGGYEQYF. The DNA for the CDR3 is TGTGCCAGCAGCGGTGGTACGGGAGGGTACGAGCAGTACTTC.

The rearrangement joins TRBV6-1 to TRBJ2-5; D unclear. V gave up 6 bases and J gave up 5 bases, with 10 bases separating them. CDR3 size: 12 residues. In germline, CDR1 is MNHNS, CDR2 SASEGT. CDR3 nucleotides: TGTGCCAGCAGGGATCCCGGGGAGACCCAGTACTTC. Amino acids: CASRDPGETQYF.

V gene TRBV2 combines with J gene TRBJ1-5; 8 bases fit TRBD1. With 5 bases clipped from V and 9 bases from J, the junction kept 9 bases outside the gene matches. The CDR3 length is 14 residues. Looked up from germline, CDR1 is SNHLY and CDR2 is FYNNEI. CDR3 protein: CASSPGQGGGPQHF. In nucleotides, the CDR3 is TGTGCCAGCAGTCCCGGACAGGGTGGGGGGCCCCAGCATTTT.

This chain joins TRBV9 and TRBJ2-3; D gene uncertain. There are 14 residues in the CDR3. The V end lost 4 bases, the J end lost 1 base, and 10 bases lay between the germline ends. The germline gives CDR1 SGDLS, CDR2 YYNGEE. The CDR3 bases are TGTGCCAGCAGCCCCCCCGACGGCACAGATACGCAGTATTTT. Its translation: CASSPPDGTDTQYF.

The chain has TRBV7-8 and TRBJ2-5, with TRBD1 as a possible D gene (6 bases). CDR1 is SGHVS, CDR2 FQNEAQ, per germline. This CDR3 has 15 amino acids. The V and J ends lost 5 bases and 1 base respectively, with 14 bases between them. The CDR3 DNA follows: TGTGCCAGCAGCATTCCACAGGGCCCCCAAGAGACCCAGTACTTC. It is translated as CASSIPQGPQETQYF.

The chain uses TRBV12-5 and TRBJ2-5; D assignment may be TRBD1 or TRBD2 (7 bases each). Germline V gene sequence: CDR1 LGHNT, CDR2 FRNRAP. CDR3 length: 14 residues. With 3 bases removed from V and 4 bases from J, the gap between germline ends came to 12 bases. Here the CDR3 DNA reads TGTGCTAGTGGTTTAAGCGGGACAGTAGAGACCCAGTACTTC. This codes for CASGLSGTVETQYF.

This sequence joins TRBV12-5 and TRBJ1-5; D is perhaps TRBD1 (6 bases). The CDR3 sequence is 14 residues long. Germline loops: CDR1 LGHNT, CDR2 FRNRAP. Trimming stripped 2 bases from V and 7 bases from J, with 12 bases between. CDR3 nucleotide sequence: TGTGCTAGTGGTTTGCAGGGGAACCGGCAGCCCCAGCATTTT. This encodes CASGLQGNRQPQHF.

The chain is built from TRBV5-1 and TRBJ2-7; D is possibly TRBD1 or TRBD2 (6 bases each). This CDR3 is built from 17 residues. Germline CDR1 reads SGHRS; CDR2 reads YFSETQ. Trimming stripped 0 bases from V and 4 bases from J, with 20 bases between. The CDR3 DNA reads as TGCGCCAGCAGCTTGGTCGCCCCGGGGGCCGCGATTTACGAGCAGTACTTC. Translating gives CASSLVAPGAAIYEQYF. Drawing the rest from reference TRBV5-1 and TRBJ2-7, the complete variable domain is KAGVTQTPRYLIKTRGQQVTLSCSPISGHRSVSWYQQTPGQGLQFLFEYFSETQRNKGNFPGRFSGRQFSNSRSEMNVSTLELGDSALYLCASSLVAPGAAIYEQYFGPGTRLTVT.

The chain has TRBV9 and TRBJ1-2; no definite D call. Germline V lookup: CDR1 SGDLS, CDR2 YYNGEE. This CDR3 is 16 amino acids long. The V and J ends lost 0 bases and 4 bases respectively, with 16 bases between them. CDR3 bases: TGTGCCAGCAGCGTAGATGGAGGGATAGGGAGCTATGGCTACACCTTC. Amino acid sequence: CASSVDGGIGSYGYTF.

This sequence joins TRBV11-3 and TRBJ2-1; D is perhaps TRBD2 (6 bases). The CDR3 totals 13 residues. The germline V gene encodes CDR1 SGHNT and CDR2 YENEEA. V gave up 5 bases and J gave up 5 bases, with 10 bases separating them. CDR3 DNA: TGTGCCAGCAGCCTGGGACTCAACAATGAGCAGTTCTTC. It specifies CASSLGLNNEQFF. Using reference TRBV11-3 and TRBJ2-1 for the parts outside the CDR3, the full variable domain is EAGVVQSPRYKIIEKKQPVAFWCNPISGHNTLYWYLQNLGQGPELLIRYENEEAVDDSQLPKDRFSAERLKGVDSTLKIQPAELGDSAVYLCASSLGLNNEQFFGPGTRLTVL.